Listed below are T cell receptor beta chains from one sample, sequenced in a study of blood T cell repertoires in COVID-19. TCRdb keeps only in-frame clones here, not all; method: immunoSEQ multiplex PCR. This table has over 200,000 clones, around 85% appearing once. Sequenced material: PBMCs or T cells enriched from blood (not recorded which). These receptors were taken from a woman aged 45-60 years in a cohort exposed to, infected with or recovered from COVID-19 (not recorded which). CDR3s include the opening cysteine and the closing phenylalanine or tryptophan. Fields, in order: J gene, V gene, clone size, D gene, CDR3 protein, CDR3 DNA. D genes are given only for firm matches. Clone size is not always given. Where it is, it says once, few, many or a class for expanded clones.

TRBJ1-2,TRBV4-3,.,.,CASSQMQGHGYTF,TGCGCCAGCAGCCAAATGCAGGGCCATGGCTACACCTTC
TRBJ1-6,TRBV4-3,few,.,CASSHPGRVDSPLHF,TGCGCCAGCAGCCACCCAGGGAGGGTAGATTCACCCCTCCACTTT
TRBJ2-3,TRBV19,.,.,CASRTEKSTDTQYF,TGTGCCAGTAGGACAGAAAAAAGCACAGATACGCAGTATTTT
TRBJ1-2,TRBV7-9,.,TRBD1,CASSFTGGYGYTF,TGTGCCAGCAGCTTCACAGGGGGCTATGGCTACACCTTC
TRBJ2-1,TRBV3-1/TRBV3-2,few,TRBD2,CASSQGQAGGWQFF,TGTGCCAGCAGCCAAGGTCAGGCGGGGGGGTGGCAGTTCTTC
TRBJ2-5,TRBV3-1/TRBV3-2,.,TRBD2,CASSQDPGLAPHF,TGTGCCAGCAGCCAGGACCCGGGACTAGCGCCCCACTTC
TRBJ2-1,TRBV27,.,TRBD2,CASSWRGGRGLSSYNEQFF,TGTGCCAGCAGTTGGCGGGGGGGCCGGGGACTAAGCTCCTACAATGAGCAGTTCTTC
TRBJ1-3,TRBV4-3,few,TRBD1,CASSQVLGTGRNTIYF,TGCGCCAGCAGCCAAGTATTAGGGACAGGGAGGAACACCATATATTTT
TRBJ2-1,TRBV7-3,.,TRBD2,CASSLISASGNNEQFF,TGTGCCAGCAGCTTAATATCGGCTAGCGGTAACAATGAGCAGTTCTTC
TRBJ2-3,TRBV5-1,.,TRBD2,CASSKTSGGASDTQYF,TGCGCCAGCAGCAAAACTAGCGGGGGGGCATCAGATACGCAGTATTTT
TRBJ2-3,TRBV28,.,TRBD2,CASSYGTSGTDTQYF,TGTGCCAGCAGTTACGGGACTAGCGGCACAGATACGCAGTATTTT
TRBJ2-2,TRBV5-1,.,.,CASSLAANTGELFF,TGCGCCAGCAGCTTGGCAGCGAACACCGGGGAGCTGTTTTTT
TRBJ2-5,TRBV15,once,.,CATSRDPGEETQYF,TGTGCCACCAGCAGAGATCCCGGGGAAGAGACCCAGTACTTC
TRBJ1-2,TRBV10-2,.,.,CASSQGLDGYTF,TGCGCCAGCAGCCAGGGTTTGGATGGCTACACCTTC
TRBJ1-1,TRBV7-2,.,TRBD1,CASSINRGLGNTEAFF,TGTGCCAGCAGCATTAACAGGGGACTGGGGAACACTGAAGCTTTCTTT
TRBJ1-1,TRBV23-1,once,.,CASSQSPRRVTEAFF,TGCGCCAGCAGTCAATCGCCCCGCAGGGTCACTGAAGCTTTCTTT
TRBJ2-1,TRBV5-6,.,.,CASSLPGMNEQFF,TGTGCCAGCAGCTTGCCAGGTATGAATGAGCAGTTCTTC
TRBJ2-5,TRBV27,.,.,CATSINRAQETQYF,TGTGCCACCTCGATTAACAGGGCCCAAGAGACCCAGTACTTC
TRBJ2-2,TRBV7-2,.,.,CASSLVLGLWAGELFF,TGTGCCAGCAGCTTAGTATTAGGACTATGGGCCGGGGAGCTGTTTTTT
TRBJ2-4,TRBV3-1/TRBV3-2,once,TRBD1,CASSQRAGGTKNIQYF,TGTGCCAGCAGCCAAAGGGCAGGGGGAACCAAAAACATTCAGTACTTC
TRBJ1-5,TRBV6-5,.,TRBD1,CASSRGQGAYQPQHF,TGTGCCAGCAGTAGAGGACAGGGGGCCTATCAGCCCCAGCATTTT
TRBJ1-2,TRBV29-1,.,.,CSVEVRTPAGGYTF,TGCAGCGTTGAAGTGCGAACGCCCGCAGGGGGCTACACCTTC
TRBJ2-1,TRBV3-1/TRBV3-2,.,TRBD2,CASSQTGLAVDEQFF,TGTGCCAGCAGCCAAACGGGACTAGCGGTCGATGAGCAGTTCTTC
TRBJ2-7,TRBV28,.,.,CASSLIAASAFTYEQYF,TGTGCCAGCAGTCTGATCGCGGCTAGCGCGTTTACCTACGAGCAGTACTTC
TRBJ1-6,TRBV20-1,few,.,CSASGQVVTGFNSPLHF,TGCAGTGCTAGTGGCCAGGTCGTGACAGGCTTTAATTCACCCCTCCACTTT
TRBJ1-2,TRBV5-4,.,.,CASSLGQGELDGYTF,TGTGCCAGCAGCTTGGGGCAGGGCGAACTTGATGGCTACACCTTC
TRBJ2-1,TRBV6-5,.,TRBD2,CASRVTSGTYNEQFF,TGTGCCAGCAGAGTAACTAGCGGCACCTACAATGAGCAGTTCTTC
TRBJ2-7,TRBV12-3/TRBV12-4,.,.,CASSPGQYEQYF,TGTGCCAGCAGCCCCGGACAGTACGAGCAGTACTTC
TRBJ2-5,TRBV6-2/TRBV6-3,.,TRBD2,CASSRLAGGRETQYF,TGTGCCAGCAGTCGGCTAGCGGGGGGTCGGGAGACCCAGTACTTC
TRBJ2-1,TRBV6-5,.,TRBD1,CASRPQGYNEQFF,TGTGCCAGCAGACCACAGGGGTACAATGAGCAGTTCTTC
TRBJ1-2,TRBV29-1,.,TRBD1,CSAYYRGPGYTF,TGCAGCGCATACTACAGGGGGCCTGGCTACACCTTC
TRBJ1-5,TRBV24-1,.,TRBD1,CATSDPTGDPNQPQHF,TGTGCCACCAGTGATCCCACAGGGGATCCCAATCAGCCCCAGCATTTT
TRBJ1-2,TRBV5-1,once,TRBD1,CASSRQGAEGYTF,TGCGCCAGCAGCCGACAGGGGGCGGAAGGCTACACCTTC
TRBJ2-7,TRBV7-2,once,.,CASSLGGTTLSYEQYF,TGTGCCAGCAGCTTAGGGGGGACAACCTTATCCTACGAGCAGTACTTC
TRBJ1-5,TRBV2,.,TRBD1,CASRQGRQPQHF,TGTGCCAGCAGACAGGGGCGCCAGCCCCAGCATTTT
TRBJ2-7,TRBV7-2,.,TRBD2,CASRSQLAPPYEQYF,TGTGCCAGCAGAAGCCAACTAGCGCCGCCCTACGAGCAGTACTTC
TRBJ2-6,TRBV15,.,TRBD1,CATSRSVGTGTSGANVLTF,TGTGCCACCAGCAGAAGTGTGGGGACAGGGACTTCTGGGGCCAACGTCCTGACTTTC
TRBJ2-1,TRBV11-2,few,.,CASSRDSFREQFF,TGTGCCAGCAGTCGCGACAGTTTCCGGGAGCAGTTCTTC
TRBJ2-7,TRBV6-5,.,TRBD2,CASSPGGYEQYF,TGTGCCAGCAGCCCGGGGGGCTACGAGCAGTACTTC
TRBJ1-1,TRBV5-1,.,.,CASSFTGPTEAFF,TGCGCCAGCAGCTTCACAGGGCCCACTGAAGCTTTCTTT
TRBJ1-1,TRBV9,.,.,CASSVGPMNTEAFF,TGTGCCAGCAGCGTAGGGCCCATGAACACTGAAGCTTTCTTT
TRBJ2-1,TRBV7-6,.,TRBD2,CASSLNAGGNYNEQFF,TGTGCCAGCAGCTTAAATGCGGGGGGCAACTACAATGAGCAGTTCTTC
TRBJ1-4,TRBV4-1,.,.,CASSQVSRRLGEKLFF,TGCGCCAGCAGCCAAGTCAGCAGGAGGCTTGGTGAAAAACTGTTTTTT
TRBJ1-6,TRBV4-1,.,.,CASSQFTFRGVGPLHF,TGCGCCAGCAGCCAATTTACATTTCGGGGGGTCGGCCCCCTCCACTTT
TRBJ1-1,TRBV29-1,.,.,CSVERQGRGGAFF,TGCAGCGTTGAACGGCAGGGAAGGGGTGGGGCTTTCTTT
TRBJ1-2,TRBV29-1,few,.,CSVESGSGYTF,TGCAGCGTTGAGTCAGGGTCTGGCTACACCTTC
TRBJ1-6,TRBV7-9,.,.,CASSLSLSPLHF,TGTGCCAGCAGCTTAAGCCTGTCACCCCTCCACTTT
TRBJ1-2,TRBV20-1,.,.,CSASHANYGYTF,TGCAGTGCTAGTCATGCTAACTATGGCTACACCTTC
TRBJ2-6,TRBV19,.,.,CASNHYRSGANVLTF,TGTGCCAGTAACCACTACCGCTCTGGGGCCAACGTCCTGACTTTC
TRBJ1-2,TRBV7-2,.,TRBD1,CASSLSTGADYGYTF,TGTGCCAGCAGCCTTTCCACAGGGGCCGACTATGGCTACACCTTC
TRBJ1-6,TRBV7-8,.,TRBD1,CASSSGPGQGYSPLHF,TGTGCCAGCAGCTCCGGCCCAGGACAGGGATATTCACCCCTCCACTTT
TRBJ1-4,TRBV10-2,.,TRBD1,CASSRDRKLFF,TGCGCCAGCAGTCGGGACAGAAAACTGTTTTTT
TRBJ2-3,TRBV7-3,.,TRBD2,CASSQRGSTDTQYF,TGTGCCAGCAGCCAGCGGGGATCCACAGATACGCAGTATTTT
TRBJ2-3,TRBV11-3,.,.,CASSRGPGLTTDTQYF,TGTGCCAGCAGCCGCGGACCAGGGCTGACCACAGATACGCAGTATTTT